One sample yielded the 20 T cell receptor beta chains listed below, sequenced in a study of T cell responses to AZD1222 COVID-19 vaccine. Only in-frame clones appear in the TCRdb table, and some are missing; sequencing was by immunoSEQ multiplex PCR. Of around 140,000 clones listed, 85% to 95% are singletons. This specimen was peripheral blood, taken on day 0 of AZD1222 vaccination. These receptors all stem from an adult in good health.

This rearrangement joins TRBV2 to TRBJ1-2; TRBD1 agrees at 8 bases. The CDR3 loop spans 13 amino acids. Losses at the gene ends were 6 bases for V and 8 bases for J; bases not matched to a gene: 8. Per germline, CDR1 SNHLY and CDR2 FYNNEI. The CDR3 sequence: CASSLDRAEGYTF. The CDR3 region has the DNA TGTGCCAGCAGCTTGGACAGGGCAGAGGGCTACACCTTC.

J is TRBJ1-2 and V is TRBV28; D remains ambiguous. V was clipped by 2 bases and J by 0 bases, with 13 bases between them. Germline values: CDR1 MDHEN, CDR2 SYDVKM. There are 16 residues in the CDR3. CDR3 residues: CASSLGSASSNYGYTF. In nucleotides, the CDR3 is TGTGCCAGCAGTTTAGGGTCAGCCTCCTCTAACTATGGCTACACCTTC.

CDR3 region: CAISAGAGGSYNSPLHF. Written as DNA, the CDR3 is TGTGCCATCAGTGCTGGGGCCGGGGGCTCCTATAATTCACCCCTCCACTTT. The chain links TRBV10-3 to TRBJ1-6, with D possibly being TRBD1 (5 bases). There are 17 residues in the CDR3. Germline V lookup: CDR1 ENHRY, CDR2 SYGVKD. Deletions cut 4 bases from V and 0 bases from J, with 13 bases between.

This chain uses TRBV12-5 with TRBJ1-2, with 9 bases identical to TRBD1. CDR3 length: 15 amino acids. The germline CDR1 and CDR2 sequences are LGHNT and FRNRAP. The trim removed 6 bases at V and 4 bases at J, leaving 9 bases unmatched. The CDR3 DNA sequence: TGTGCTAGTGGCCCTGGGACAGGGCCCATCTATGGCTACACCTTC. Protein: CASGPGTGPIYGYTF. Full variable domain (outside the CDR3, taken from reference TRBV12-5 and TRBJ1-2): DARVTQTPRHKVTEMGQEVTMRCQPILGHNTVFWYRQTMMQGLELLAYFRNRAPLDDSGMPKDRFSAEMPDATLATLKIQPSEPRDSAVYFCASGPGTGPIYGYTFGSGTRLTVV.

The rearrangement links TRBV7-9 to TRBJ2-1; D is tentatively TRBD1 or TRBD2 (6 bases each). The CDR3 spans 12 residues. The germline gives CDR1 SEHNR, CDR2 FQNEAQ (reference sequence). V was cut by 6 bases and J by 6 bases, with 9 bases left in between. The CDR3 spells CASSRGVNEQFF. Here the CDR3 DNA reads TGTGCCAGCAGTAGGGGGGTCAATGAGCAGTTCTTC. The whole variable domain, filled in from reference TRBV7-9 and TRBJ2-1, reads DTGVSQNPRHKITKRGQNVTFRCDPISEHNRLYWYRQTLGQGPEFLTYFQNEAQLEKSRLLSDRFSAERPKGSFSTLEIQRTEQGDSAMYLCASSRGVNEQFFGPGTRLTVL.

The chain employs TRBV6-5 and TRBJ2-3; either TRBD1 or TRBD2 may fit D (5 bases each). V lost 3 bases and J lost 2, with 12 bases in between. Germline V gene data show CDR1 as MNHEY and CDR2 as SVGAGI. The CDR3 extends over 15 amino acids. CDR3 bases: TGTGCCAGCAGTTATTTCGGGGCACACACAGATACGCAGTATTTT. Its translation is CASSYFGAHTDTQYF.

The chain has TRBV19 and TRBJ1-3; 10 bases line up with TRBD1. The CDR3 contains 14 residues. Losses at the gene ends were 10 bases for V and 3 bases for J; bases not matched to a gene: 6. From germline, CDR1 is LNHDA and CDR2 SQIVND (reference sequence). The CDR3 DNA is TGTGCCACCGGACAGGGGGTCATTGGAAACACCATATATTTT. Residues: CATGQGVIGNTIYF.

This clone is a singleton in its sample. The chain employs TRBV29-1 and TRBJ2-7, with D perhaps TRBD1 (5 bases). V lost 3 bases and J lost 5, with 8 bases in between. Germline values: CDR1 SQVTM, CDR2 ANQGSEA. There are 11 residues in the CDR3. The DNA for the CDR3 is TGCAGCGTTGAGGCAGGGCACGAGCAGTACTTC. Encoded protein: CSVEAGHEQYF.

This chain's CDR3 is CASSQGTTSSPLHF. The CDR3 bases are TGCGCCAGCAGCCAAGGAACGACCTCTTCACCCCTCCACTTT. V gene TRBV4-1 combines with J gene TRBJ1-6; D not resolved. The germline V gene encodes CDR1 MGHRA and CDR2 YSYEKL. This CDR3 is 14 amino acids long. Trimming removed 1 base from V and 9 bases from J, with 10 bases in between.

The chain employs TRBV7-9 and TRBJ2-7; 10 bases match TRBD1. Germline assignment: CDR1 SEHNR and CDR2 FQNEAQ (reference sequence). The CDR3 covers 15 residues. V was clipped by 5 bases and J by 2 bases; unmatched bases: 6. CDR3 region: CASSPDRGRAYEQYF. The CDR3 DNA reads as TGTGCCAGCAGCCCAGACAGGGGGCGAGCCTACGAGCAGTACTTC.

This chain joins TRBV11-2 and TRBJ2-7; D is unresolved. This CDR3 comprises 11 residues. Germline V lookup: CDR1 SGHAT, CDR2 FQNNGV. The V end lost 0 bases, the J end lost 7 bases, and 4 bases lay between the germline ends. In DNA, the CDR3 is TGTGCCAGCAGCTTAGATGTTGAGCAGTACTTC. It encodes CASSLDVEQYF.

The chain links TRBV9 to TRBJ2-5; 8 nucleotides line up with TRBD2. CDR3 length: 14 amino acids. CDR1 is SGDLS, CDR2 YYNGEE, per germline. The junction had 4 bases not matched to a gene; V was cut back by 1 base and J by 5 bases. DNA of the CDR3: TGTGCCAGCAGCGTATTGCCGGGGGGGGAGACCCAGTACTTC. Translating it yields CASSVLPGGETQYF.

The chain couples TRBV6-5 to TRBJ2-7, with 7 bases that match TRBD1. This CDR3 is 14 amino acids long. In germline, CDR1 is MNHEY, CDR2 SVGAGI. V was clipped by 5 bases and J by 1 base; unmatched bases: 5. This chain's CDR3 is CASSHTTGSYEQYF. CDR3 bases: TGTGCCAGCAGTCATACGACAGGGTCCTACGAGCAGTACTTC.

This chain joins TRBV30 and TRBJ2-7, with a weak D call TRBD1 (6 bases). The CDR3 loop spans 12 amino acids. Germline V gene data show CDR1 as GTSNPN and CDR2 as SVGIG (reference sequence). V gave up 4 bases and J gave up 3 bases, with 10 bases separating them. CDR3 sequence (DNA): TGTGCCTGGAACAGGGCGCTCTACGAGCAGTACTTC. Its translation is CAWNRALYEQYF.

This chain uses TRBV10-3 with TRBJ2-1; TRBD1 matches at 8 bases. Germline assignment: CDR1 ENHRY and CDR2 SYGVKD. The CDR3 length is 16 residues. V lost 3 bases and J lost 11; bases outside the gene matches: 15. The DNA for the CDR3 is TGTGCCATCAGTGATACAGGGGGATACGACCGGGACAAGCAGTTCTTC. Amino acids: CAISDTGGYDRDKQFF.

This clone has only one observation. The rearrangement uses TRBV2 and TRBJ1-1, with 8 positions matching TRBD1. J gave up 6 bases and V 4 bases, and 7 bases lay outside the gene matches. The length of the CDR3 is 14 residues. Germline lookup yields CDR1 SNHLY and CDR2 FYNNEI. The CDR3 sequence is CASSGRQGFPEAFF. The CDR3 DNA sequence: TGTGCCAGCAGTGGAAGACAGGGGTTCCCTGAAGCTTTCTTT. The full variable domain, rest sourced from reference TRBV2 and TRBJ1-1, is EPEVTQTPSHQVTQMGQEVILRCVPISNHLYFYWYRQILGQKVEFLVSFYNNEISEKSEIFDDQFSVERPDGSNFTLKIRSTKLEDSAMYFCASSGRQGFPEAFFGQGTRLTVV.

The chain has TRBV10-1 and TRBJ1-2; D ambiguous. The CDR3 runs 13 residues. Germline CDR1 WNHNN, CDR2 SYGVQD (reference sequence). Trimming took 4 bases from V and 4 from J, leaving 10 bases between them. The CDR3 coding sequence is TGCGCCAGCAGTGGGAGTGGTAGCTATGGCTACACCTTC. This gives the protein CASSGSGSYGYTF.

V gene TRBV21-1 combines with J gene TRBJ2-2; the table calls TRBD1, which could not be checked here. TRBV21-1 is a documented pseudogene. The CDR3 covers 17 residues. The CDR3 nucleotides read TGTGCCAGCAGCATCACGATGGGGCAGGCTTACACCGGGGAGCTGTTTTTT. Protein product: CASSITMGQAYTGELFF.

The chain links TRBV19 to TRBJ2-3; no clear D gene. This CDR3 is built from 14 residues. Germline loops: CDR1 LNHDA, CDR2 SQIVND (reference sequence). The ends were cut back, 3 bases at V and 5 bases at J, with 12 bases in the middle. CDR3 residues: CASSMRSPGDTQYF. The CDR3 DNA reads as TGTGCCAGTAGTATGAGATCACCAGGAGATACGCAGTATTTT. Complete variable domain (other parts from reference TRBV19 and TRBJ2-3): DGGITQSPKYLFRKEGQNVTLSCEQNLNHDAMYWYRQDPGQGLRLIYYSQIVNDFQKGDIAEGYSVSREKKESFPLTVTSAQKNPTAFYLCASSMRSPGDTQYFGPGTRLTVL.

The V call is TRBV7-2, the J call TRBJ2-7, with 8 nucleotides matching TRBD2. Germline V gives CDR1 SGHTA, CDR2 FQGNSA. The CDR3 loop spans 15 amino acids. V trimming: 4 bases; J trimming: 0 bases; junction bases outside the gene matches: 5. CDR3 sequence reads: CASSSTGTSSYEQYF. The DNA of the CDR3 is TGTGCCAGCAGCTCAACCGGGACTAGCTCCTACGAGCAGTACTTC.